Presented here are 28 T cell receptor beta chains from one specimen sequenced in a study of early T cells in non-severe SARS-CoV-2 infection. Using its own MiXCR run on the 5' RACE reads, TCRdb lists one record per CDR3 protein. The repertoire has 85,000 to 100,000 distinct CDR3 sequences, 9.5% to 11% of them found once; the top ten carry roughly 5%. What was sequenced was whole blood. These receptors all come from an adult who was a healthcare worker with PCR-confirmed SARS-CoV-2 infection or an uninfected control (not recorded which).

There are a few counts of this clonotype. This chain connects TRBV5-6 to TRBJ1-2; no clear D gene. Germline loops: CDR1 SGHDT, CDR2 YYEEEE. V was shortened by 3 bases and J by 2 bases, with 5 bases between the two germline ends. The CDR3 is made up of 12 amino acids. CDR3 DNA: TGTGCCAGCAGCTCCTGGAACTATGGCTACACCTTC. Encoded protein: CASSSWNYGYTF. Full variable domain (missing parts from reference TRBV5-6 and TRBJ1-2): DAGVTQSPTHLIKTRGQQVTLRCSPKSGHDTVSWYQQALGQGPQFIFQYYEEEERQRGNFPDRFSGHQFPNYSSELNVNALLLGDSALYLCASSSWNYGYTFGSGTRLTVV.

This clonotype occurred a few times. This chain joins TRBV24-1 and TRBJ2-6; 11 bases agree with TRBD1. Germline V lookup: CDR1 KGHDR, CDR2 SFDVKD. CDR3 length: 15 residues. Trimming cost V 3 bases and J 12 bases; bases outside gene matches: 6. The CDR3 spells CATSDRTGGEGVLTF. For the CDR3, the DNA is TGTGCCACCAGTGATCGGACAGGGGGCGAAGGCGTCCTGACTTTC.

This rearrangement joins TRBV4-1 to TRBJ2-7, with 7 nucleotides matching TRBD1. This CDR3 has 14 amino acids. Germline lookup yields CDR1 MGHRA and CDR2 YSYEKL. V lost 1 base to trimming and J lost 7 bases; unmatched junction nucleotides: 7. The CDR3 DNA follows: TGCGCCAGCAGCCAAGCCCCGGGACAGCAGGAGCAGTACTTC. Translating it yields CASSQAPGQQEQYF.

This clonotype has a handful of counts. The chain employs TRBV9 and TRBJ2-7; 9 positions agree with TRBD2. Per germline, CDR1 SGDLS and CDR2 YYNGEE. This CDR3 spans 15 amino acids. The junction had 6 bases not matched to a gene; V was cut back by 2 bases and J by 3 bases. CDR3 in amino acids: CASSVSASGVYEQYF. The CDR3, as DNA: TGTGCCAGCAGCGTGAGCGCTAGCGGGGTCTACGAGCAGTACTTC.

The chain links TRBV11-2 to TRBJ1-4; 11 bases map to TRBD1. Germline V CDR1 and CDR2: SGHAT, FQNNGV. The length of the CDR3 is 17 residues. With 3 bases clipped from V and 6 bases from J, the junction kept 9 bases outside the gene matches. DNA for the CDR3: TGTGCCAGCAGCTTGCCACCCTGGGACAGGGGGGATGAAAAACTGTTTTTT. Residues: CASSLPPWDRGDEKLFF.

The chain is built from TRBV7-9 and TRBJ2-7, with D possibly called TRBD1 or TRBD2 (5 bases each). Trimming shortened V by 5 bases and J by 2 bases, and 10 bases separated the two germline ends. The CDR3 sequence is 13 residues long. Germline-derived CDR1 and CDR2 are SEHNR and FQNEAQ (reference sequence). The CDR3 reads CASSPPGPYEQYF. In DNA form, the CDR3 reads TGTGCCAGCAGCCCTCCGGGACCCTACGAGCAGTACTTC.

This clonotype has at least ten counts. One junction end does not reproduce the germline sequence, and a read error may be involved. The CDR3 DNA reads TGCGGTGCACCGGGGGCAGTTAGCACAGATACGCAGTATTTT. Translation: CGAPGAVSTDTQYF. J is TRBJ2-3 and V is TRBV20-1; TRBD1 or TRBD2 may be the D gene (6 bases each). Germline V CDR1 and CDR2: DFQATT, SNEGSKA (reference sequence). The length of the CDR3 is 14 residues.

The table lists this clonotype with many counts. This chain joins TRBV19 and TRBJ2-7, with D perhaps matching TRBD1 (5 bases). The CDR3 extends over 14 amino acids. V gave up 1 base and J gave up 2 bases, with 9 bases separating them. From germline, CDR1 is LNHDA and CDR2 SQIVND (reference sequence). The CDR3 DNA sequence: TGTGCCAGTAGTATAGCCGACAGCCCCTACGAGCAGTACTTC. Encoded protein: CASSIADSPYEQYF.

In this sample, this clonotype turned up a few times. This chain joins TRBV30 and TRBJ1-1; the D gene is possibly TRBD1 (5 bases). Trimming took off 4 bases at V and 13 bases at J, with 19 bases between the two ends. The CDR3 runs 12 residues. Germline-derived CDR1 and CDR2 are GTSNPN and SVGIG (reference sequence). CDR3 in amino acids: CAWTREGTWVFF. CDR3 in DNA: TGTGCCTGGACCAGGGAAGGGACTTGGGTTTTCTTT.

At least ten counts were recorded for this clonotype. This chain connects TRBV7-6 to TRBJ2-7; 11 nucleotides line up with TRBD2. Trimming cost V 2 bases and J 2 bases; bases outside gene matches: 8. The CDR3 has 17 residues. Germline V gives CDR1 SGHVS, CDR2 FNYEAQ. CDR3 in amino acids: CASSLLAGGASPYEQYF. CDR3 sequence (DNA): TGTGCCAGCAGCTTACTAGCGGGAGGCGCTTCTCCCTACGAGCAGTACTTC.

A few counts support this clonotype. J is TRBJ2-2 and V is TRBV11-2; D is uncertain. The germline V gene has CDR1 SGHAT and CDR2 FQNNGV. V dropped 6 bases and J dropped 0 bases, with 5 bases sitting between them. The CDR3 covers 13 residues. The CDR3 bases are TGTGCCAGCAGGGTCACGAACACCGGGGAGCTGTTTTTT. This sequence encodes CASRVTNTGELFF.

This clonotype was seen many times. The genes are TRBV28 and TRBJ2-1; D gene unclear. The V end was cut by 2 bases, the J end by 7 bases, with 18 bases between. Germline V gene sequence: CDR1 MDHEN, CDR2 SYDVKM. This CDR3 comprises 16 residues. In DNA form, the CDR3 reads TGTGCCAGCAGTTTAGGAGATAATCGGGCTAGTAATGAGCAGTTCTTC. It is translated as CASSLGDNRASNEQFF.

A few counts support this clonotype. V gene TRBV5-1 combines with J gene TRBJ1-1, with a possible D match to TRBD1 (6 bases). Trimming pared 4 bases from V and 1 base from J, leaving 11 bases between. The germline V gene has CDR1 SGHRS and CDR2 YFSETQ. The CDR3 sequence is 14 residues long. The CDR3 DNA reads as TGCGCCAGCAGCACATCGACAGGGAACACTGAAGCTTTCTTT. Protein product: CASSTSTGNTEAFF.

Only a few counts were recorded for this clonotype. J is TRBJ2-3 and V is TRBV7-2; perhaps TRBD1 as D (6 bases). Germline CDR1 SGHTA, CDR2 FQGNSA. This CDR3 is built from 18 residues. V was shortened by 11 bases and J by 0 bases, with 27 bases between the two germline ends. The CDR3 sequence is CASSGQSGWGASTDTQYF. CDR3 bases: TGTGCCTCGTCCGGACAGTCCGGCTGGGGAGCTAGCACAGATACGCAGTATTTT.

The CDR3 region is CSMTGTSSPDTQYF. The CDR3 DNA follows: TGCAGCATGACCGGGACTAGCAGCCCAGATACGCAGTATTTT. The genes are TRBV29-1 and TRBJ2-3, with 9 bases matching TRBD2. The CDR3 runs to 14 residues. CDR1 and CDR2 (germline): SQVTM, ANQGSEA. V lost 8 bases and J lost 4; bases outside the gene matches: 10.

This clonotype was found a few times. The rearrangement joins TRBV29-1 to TRBJ2-5, with D unresolved. CDR1 is SQVTM and CDR2 is ANQGSEA in the germline V gene. Deletions cut 2 bases from V and 4 bases from J, with 17 bases between. The CDR3 is 15 residues long. The CDR3, as DNA: TGCAGCGTTGAAAGGCCACCCGGACGCAGAGAGACCCAGTACTTC. Its protein product is CSVERPPGRRETQYF.

This clonotype showed up many times. The chain has TRBV6-6 and TRBJ1-4; 10 nucleotides match TRBD1. The CDR3 totals 15 residues. V shed 4 bases, J shed 8 bases, and the junction held 7 bases outside the gene matches. CDR1 MNHNY and CDR2 SVGAGI come from the germline V gene (reference sequence). The CDR3 DNA sequence: TGTGCCAGCAGTTCTTTGACAGGGGGCAGGGAAAAACTGTTTTTT. Translated, it gives CASSSLTGGREKLFF.

The chain employs TRBV24-1 and TRBJ2-3; D is undetermined. The germline V gene encodes CDR1 KGHDR and CDR2 SFDVKD. The CDR3 spans 12 residues. Trimming took off 4 bases at V and 8 bases at J, with 9 bases between the two ends. CDR3 in DNA: TGTGCCACCAGTGAGGAAAGGGCTACGCAGTATTTT. This sequence encodes CATSEERATQYF.

This clonotype was detected many times. The rearrangement joins TRBV7-8 to TRBJ1-1; TRBD1 is a possible D gene (6 bases). The CDR3 sequence is 15 residues long. Per the germline V gene, CDR1 is SGHVS and CDR2 is FQNEAQ. Trimming took 0 bases from V and 3 from J, leaving 11 bases between them. Here the CDR3 DNA reads TGTGCCAGCAGCTTAGCTCGGAGGGGGGACACTGAAGCTTTCTTT. Its protein product is CASSLARRGDTEAFF. The full variable domain, its missing parts supplied by reference TRBV7-8 and TRBJ1-1, is GAGVSQSPRYKVAKRGQDVALRCDPISGHVSLFWYQQALGQGPEFLTYFQNEAQLDKSGLPSDRFFAERPEGSVSTLKIQRTQQEDSAVYLCASSLARRGDTEAFFGQGTRLTVV.

As concerns this clonotype: Germline and junction disagree at one end, which may indicate a read error. The chain combines TRBV7-9 with TRBJ2-7; D gene unclear. Looked up from germline, CDR1 is SEHNR and CDR2 is FQNEAQ (reference sequence). The CDR3 consists of 12 residues. CDR3 nucleotides: TGTGTCAGCAGCCGGGCAGCATACGAGCAGTACTTC. It specifies CVSSRAAYEQYF.

This clonotype has a handful of counts. The chain joins TRBV2 to TRBJ1-1, with D unclear. The V and J ends lost 4 bases and 0 bases respectively, with 3 bases between them. Germline values: CDR1 SNHLY, CDR2 FYNNEI. The CDR3 consists of 12 residues. The CDR3 DNA reads TGTGCCAGCAGTGTAATGAACACTGAAGCTTTCTTT. It translates to CASSVMNTEAFF.

The V gene is TRBV5-1, the J gene TRBJ1-2, with a weak D call TRBD1 (6 bases). The CDR3 is 15 residues long. The germline V gene encodes CDR1 SGHRS and CDR2 YFSETQ. The V end was cut by 4 bases, the J end by 2 bases, with 15 bases between. The CDR3 sequence is CASSKGRQGNYGYTF. In nucleotides, the CDR3 is TGCGCCAGCAGCAAGGGACGCCAGGGGAACTATGGCTACACCTTC. The whole variable domain, filled in from reference TRBV5-1 and TRBJ1-2, reads KAGVTQTPRYLIKTRGQQVTLSCSPISGHRSVSWYQQTPGQGLQFLFEYFSETQRNKGNFPGRFSGRQFSNSRSEMNVSTLELGDSALYLCASSKGRQGNYGYTFGSGTRLTVV.

The chain is built from TRBV7-8 and TRBJ1-4; 7 nucleotides line up with TRBD1. The V gene's germline CDR1 is SGHVS and CDR2 FQNEAQ. The J segment lost 6 bases and the V segment lost 1 base, leaving 2 bases of the junction unmatched. The CDR3 is 14 amino acids. This CDR3 reads CASSLVTGDEKLFF. CDR3 DNA sequence: TGTGCCAGCAGCTTAGTAACAGGGGATGAAAAACTGTTTTTT.

The table lists this clonotype with many counts. V is TRBV19 and J is TRBJ1-6; a possible D gene is TRBD1 (6 bases). The CDR3 covers 13 residues. V was clipped by 8 bases and J by 9 bases, with 14 bases between them. CDR1 and CDR2 from the germline V gene are LNHDA and SQIVND (reference sequence). CDR3 loop: CASGQGRRSPLHF. DNA of the CDR3: TGTGCCAGTGGTCAGGGGAGGCGTTCACCCCTCCACTTT.

This clonotype was counted only a few times. The chain links TRBV12-3 or TRBV12-4 to TRBJ1-5; no reliable D call. This CDR3 contains 14 residues. With 2 bases removed from V and 3 bases from J, the gap between germline ends came to 8 bases. The CDR3 nucleotides read TGTGCCAGCAGTTTATACAGTGCCAATCAGCCCCAGCATTTT. It encodes CASSLYSANQPQHF.

This clonotype was observed many times. V usage is TRBV2 and J usage is TRBJ1-6; D is possibly TRBD1 (5 bases). The V and J ends lost 2 bases and 8 bases respectively, with 19 bases between them. The germline V gene encodes CDR1 SNHLY and CDR2 FYNNEI. The CDR3 runs 17 residues. CDR3 residues: CASSERDGPYRDSPLHF. The DNA of the CDR3 is TGTGCCAGCAGTGAACGGGACGGACCCTATAGGGATTCACCCCTCCACTTT.

Of note for this clonotype: This could be a read error, since a much larger clone is one nucleotide away. The gene calls are TRBV7-6 and TRBJ2-3; unclear D gene. This CDR3 has 13 amino acids. Germline CDR1 SGHVS, CDR2 FNYEAQ. CDR3 amino acids: CASSSQTADKQYF. The CDR3 bases are TGTGCCAGCAGCTCCCAGACGGCAGATAAGCAGTATTTT.

This chain joins TRBV5-4 and TRBJ2-1, with 8 positions matching TRBD1. This CDR3 spans 16 amino acids. The V segment lost 2 bases and the J segment 1 base; nucleotides outside the gene matches: 5. Germline CDR1 and CDR2: SGHNT and YYREEE (reference sequence). In nucleotides, the CDR3 is TGTGCCAGCAGCTTCTTCCAGGGGGCATCCTACAATGAGCAGTTCTTC. It encodes CASSFFQGASYNEQFF.